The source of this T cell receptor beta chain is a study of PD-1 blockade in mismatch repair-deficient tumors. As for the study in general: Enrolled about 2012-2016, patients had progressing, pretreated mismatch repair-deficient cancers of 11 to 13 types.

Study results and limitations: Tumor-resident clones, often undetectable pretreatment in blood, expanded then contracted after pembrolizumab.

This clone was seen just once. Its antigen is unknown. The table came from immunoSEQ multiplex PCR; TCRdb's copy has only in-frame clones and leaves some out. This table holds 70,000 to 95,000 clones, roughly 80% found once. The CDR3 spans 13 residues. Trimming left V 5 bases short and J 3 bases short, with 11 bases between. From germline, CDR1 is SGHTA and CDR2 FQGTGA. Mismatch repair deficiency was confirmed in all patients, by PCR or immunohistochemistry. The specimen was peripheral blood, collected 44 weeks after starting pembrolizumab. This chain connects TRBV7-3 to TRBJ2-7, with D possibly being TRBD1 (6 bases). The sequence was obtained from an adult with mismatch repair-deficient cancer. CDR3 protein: CASSIEQGYEQYF. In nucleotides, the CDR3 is TGTGCCAGCAGCATTGAACAGGGCTACGAGCAGTACTTC.